The entry below describes one T cell receptor (beta chain). The antigen remains undetermined. Germline CDR1 SGHRS, CDR2 YFSETQ. The CDR3 runs 12 residues. The analysis used unsorted bulk bone marrow, not T-cell subsets. Clones were sequenced by immunoSEQ multiplex PCR, and TCRdb holds only the in-frame ones, with some missing. This sample has 4,500 to 5,500 clones, with around 83% found just once. This sample is drawn from a study of hypomethylating agent response in myelodysplastic syndrome. About the research overall: About five patients were non-responders, while about six showed complete response or hematologic improvement. Study conclusions and caveats: Lack of age-matching between healthy donors and MDS patients could bias comparison. The cohort was small, with only 10 to 12 patients analyzed.

The sequenced sample was bone marrow, obtained before or after starting hypomethylating agent treatment for myelodysplastic syndrome (not recorded which). The chain links TRBV5-1 to TRBJ2-5; D remains unclear. Judging by the DNA end, TRBJ2-7 fits better; the J call may be wrong. The receptor was isolated from a human donor with myelodysplastic syndrome. The CDR3 region has the DNA TGCGCCAGCAGCACTTCTTTCTACGAGCAGTACTTC. Translation: CASSTSFYEQYF.